This note documents a single T cell receptor (beta chain) sequence. There are many counts of this clonotype. Its antigen has not been determined. Base qualities are missing; no much larger clone stands one base away. This entry is derived from a study of T-cell reconstitution after alpha-beta-depleted transplantation in children (TCRdb year 2016). Background on the whole study: Using TCR repertoire profiling, the study followed T-cell immune reconstitution in a quantitative way in children after TCRalphabeta/CD19-depleted allogeneic hematopoietic cell transplantation.

Library method: PCR. Sequencing instrument: Illumina HiSeq 2500. TCR libraries were prepared with molecular barcoding, using unique molecular identifiers to normalize TCRbeta repertoire quantification. TCRdb itself trimmed the public reads at Q25 with fastp, ran MiXCR and retained productive beta chains. Merged by CDR3 protein, the rows form single entries marked with the most common genes and DNA. The sample table lists over 200,000 distinct CDR3 sequences, 8% to 10% of them with a count of one. Over 5.5% of the sample goes to the ten largest clones. The germline V gene (reference sequence) gives CDR1 as WNHNN and CDR2 as SYGVQD. Deletion took 2 bases off V and 0 bases off J, with a span of 11 bases between the germline ends. The CDR3 numbers 16 residues from cysteine through phenylalanine. CDR3 DNA is the only sequence kept; it has 48 bases, read in frame from the first base.

The receptor was derived from a human donor who donated a stem cell graft to a child with acute lymphoblastic leukemia. The material was PBMCs from the stem cell graft donor, obtained from the stem cell graft. The receptor chain draws on TRBV10-1 and TRBJ2-4; no confident D gene assignment can be made. The CDR3 corresponds to CASSEVNSRAKNIQYF. The DNA sequence is given as TGCGCCAGCAGTGAGGTTAATAGTAGAGCCAAAAACATTCAGTACTTC.